This T cell receptor beta chain is drawn from a study of blood T cell repertoires in COVID-19. As for the study in general: Samples taken during acute and convalescent COVID-19 were collected in the United States, Italy and Spain.

Source study methods: Amplification of reference gene primers was used by the study to estimate nucleated cell counts. Sequenced by immunoSEQ multiplex PCR; TCRdb stores in-frame clones only, minus some. V and J calls and clone size come straight from that table; D and trimming were deduced from the DNA. Of some 100,000 clones listed, about 84% were seen once; the top ten hold 20% to 30%. The V end was cut by 6 bases, the J end by 4 bases, with 12 bases between. Germline CDR1 is MDHEN and CDR2 is SYDVKM. The CDR3 is 13 amino acids. The chain uses TRBV28 and TRBJ1-1; D gene uncertain. The specimen sequenced was peripheral blood. The receptor was isolated from a human donor in a cohort sampled during active COVID-19. The CDR3 region is CASSFRGPTEAFF. The CDR3 DNA follows: TGTGCCAGCAGCTTCCGCGGCCCCACTGAAGCTTTCTTT. Using reference TRBV28 and TRBJ1-1 for the parts outside the CDR3, the full variable domain is DVKVTQSSRYLVKRTGEKVFLECVQDMDHENMFWYRQDPGLGLRLIYFSYDVKMKEKGDIPEGYSVSREKKERFSLILESASTNQTSMYLCASSFRGPTEAFFGQGTRLTVV.